Sequencing of this T cell receptor (beta chain) was carried out in a study of blood T cell repertoires in COVID-19. In the study overall: Some COVID-19 samples were acute and others convalescent; all came from the United States, Italy and Spain. Sources were T cells, B-cell-depleted T cells, or PBMCs; the material itself was cDNA or gDNA.

Trimming left V 2 bases short and J 2 bases short, with 13 bases between. From germline, CDR1 is SGHDT and CDR2 YYEEEE. CDR3 length: 15 residues. As handled by the study authors: Counts of nucleated cells, estimated from reference gene primer amplification, were obtained. Profiling relied on immunoSEQ multiplex PCR, and the TCRdb table lists in-frame clones only, not all of them. V, J and clone size derive from that table, while D and trimming were established from the DNA sequence. The sample includes approximately 80,000 clones, more than 70% of them seen just once. Input material: peripheral blood. The chain recombines TRBV5-6 with TRBJ1-2, with unresolved D. This sequence was found in a man aged 50 to 59 with active COVID-19. DNA for the CDR3: TGTGCCAGCAGCTTTGTCTCTTCAGGAAACTATGGCTACACCTTC. Residues: CASSFVSSGNYGYTF.